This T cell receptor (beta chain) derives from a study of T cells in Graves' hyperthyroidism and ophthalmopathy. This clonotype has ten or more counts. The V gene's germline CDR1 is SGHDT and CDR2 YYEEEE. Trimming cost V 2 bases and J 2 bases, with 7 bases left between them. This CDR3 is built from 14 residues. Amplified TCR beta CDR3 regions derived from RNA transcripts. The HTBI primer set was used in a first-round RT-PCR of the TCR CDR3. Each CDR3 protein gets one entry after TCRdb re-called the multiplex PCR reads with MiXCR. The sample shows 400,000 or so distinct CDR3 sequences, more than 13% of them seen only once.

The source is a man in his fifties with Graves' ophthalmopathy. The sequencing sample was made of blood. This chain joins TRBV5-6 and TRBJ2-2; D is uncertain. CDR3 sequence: CASSFFGNTGELFF. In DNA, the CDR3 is TGTGCCAGCAGCTTCTTCGGCAACACCGGGGAGCTGTTTTTT.